The 27 T cell receptor beta chains reported below all come from one sample, sequenced in a study of read filtering for tumor transcriptome and immune sequencing. The library was built from roughly 400 ng RNA with molecular barcoded adaptors for alpha/delta and beta/gamma chains. TCRdb analysed the reads with MiXCR anew, one entry per CDR3 protein. The sample includes about 39,000 distinct CDR3 sequences, 14% of them seen just once. Sequenced sample: a population of CD138-negative cells sorted from bone marrow. These receptors came from a donor at least 40 years old with multiple myeloma.

This clonotype has a count of ten or more. The chain recombines TRBV5-1 with TRBJ1-1; D is undetermined. V gave up 0 bases and J gave up 0 bases, with 6 bases separating them. The CDR3 totals 14 residues. Per the germline V gene, CDR1 is SGHRS and CDR2 is YFSETQ. In nucleotides, the CDR3 is TGCGCCAGCAGCTTGGCACCCATGAACACTGAAGCTTTCTTT. This translates into CASSLAPMNTEAFF.

This clonotype was detected many times. V and J are TRBV29-1 and TRBJ2-3; D gene unclear. V lost 8 bases to trimming and J lost 1 base, with 16 bases between them. CDR1 and CDR2 from the germline V gene are SQVTM and ANQGSEA. CDR3 size: 14 residues. The CDR3 protein is CSLAGREGTDTQYF. Here the CDR3 DNA reads TGCAGCTTAGCCGGACGCGAGGGCACAGATACGCAGTATTTT.

The V call is TRBV7-3, the J call TRBJ2-2, with D perhaps matching TRBD2 (7 bases). The CDR3 is 15 residues long. The germline V gene encodes CDR1 SGHTA and CDR2 FQGTGA. Trimming removed 5 bases from V and 4 bases from J, with 14 bases in between. CDR3 region: CASSPRGAGTGELFF. The CDR3 DNA reads TGTGCCAGCAGCCCCCGGGGGGCGGGCACCGGGGAGCTGTTTTTT.

This clonotype has a count of ten or more. This chain connects TRBV7-3 to TRBJ1-1; D gene ambiguous. V shed 2 bases and J shed 5 bases, with 12 bases lying between them. The CDR3 is 14 amino acids. Germline CDR1 reads SGHTA; CDR2 reads FQGTGA. The CDR3 region has the DNA TGTGCCAGCAGCTTATGGGGTAGTGGGACTGAAGCTTTCTTT. Translating it yields CASSLWGSGTEAFF. Filled out from reference TRBV7-3 and TRBJ1-1, the complete variable domain reads GAGVSQTPSNKVTEKGKYVELRCDPISGHTALYWYRQSLGQGPEFLIYFQGTGAADDSGLPNDRFFAVRPEGSVSTLKIQRTERGDSAVYLCASSLWGSGTEAFFGQGTRLTVV.

This clonotype was detected a few times. Possible read error: a much larger clone is one base away. The V gene is TRBV11-3, the J gene TRBJ2-1; D is perhaps TRBD2 (5 bases). The CDR3 sequence is 16 residues long. CDR1 and CDR2 (germline): SGHNT, YENEEA. V shed 6 bases and J shed 12 bases, with 27 bases lying between them. CDR3 loop: CASRRVANLNSDGQFF. In DNA, the CDR3 is TGTGCCAGCAGAAGAGTAGCGAACCTAAATAGCGATGGGCAGTTCTTC.

This clonotype was found a few times. The chain employs TRBV6-5 and TRBJ2-1, with D hard to call. The CDR3 consists of 14 residues. V lost 0 bases to trimming and J lost 9 bases, with 12 bases between them. Germline CDR1 is MNHEY and CDR2 is SVGAGI. CDR3: CASSYSNSMGEQFF. CDR3 nucleotides: TGTGCCAGCAGTTACTCGAACAGTATGGGTGAGCAGTTCTTC.

This clonotype was detected a few times. The V gene is TRBV9, the J gene TRBJ1-1; possible D gene TRBD1, 6 bases. V was cut by 5 bases and J by 8 bases, with 16 bases left in between. The CDR3 has 13 residues. CDR1 SGDLS and CDR2 YYNGEE come from the germline V gene. CDR3 sequence: CASSQGQSAEAFF. The CDR3 DNA reads as TGTGCCAGCAGTCAAGGACAGTCGGCGGAAGCTTTCTTT.

This clonotype was detected ten times or more. J is TRBJ2-1 and V is TRBV2; 7 nucleotides align to TRBD2. The CDR3 consists of 15 residues. Germline V gene lookup returns CDR1 SNHLY and CDR2 FYNNEI. The J segment lost 3 bases and the V segment lost 10 bases, leaving 12 bases of the junction unmatched. The chain's CDR3 is CATSSGKGNYNEQFF. In nucleotides, the CDR3 is TGTGCCACATCCAGCGGGAAGGGGAACTACAATGAGCAGTTCTTC. Filled out from reference TRBV2 and TRBJ2-1, the complete variable domain reads EPEVTQTPSHQVTQMGQEVILRCVPISNHLYFYWYRQILGQKVEFLVSFYNNEISEKSEIFDDQFSVERPDGSNFTLKIRSTKLEDSAMYFCATSSGKGNYNEQFFGPGTRLTVL.

This clonotype was seen ten or more times. The chain couples TRBV20-1 to TRBJ2-7; 8 bases align to TRBD1. Germline-derived CDR1 and CDR2 are DFQATT and SNEGSKA (reference sequence). The CDR3 length is 13 residues. After removal of 6 bases from V and 3 bases from J, the junction contained 7 bases not matched to a gene. CDR3 sequence (DNA): TGCAGTGCGCCCTCAGGGGGCCTCTACGAGCAGTACTTC. Encoded protein: CSAPSGGLYEQYF.

V and J are TRBV24-1 and TRBJ2-2; D possibly matches TRBD1 or TRBD2 (5 bases each). CDR1 is KGHDR and CDR2 is SFDVKD in the germline V gene. The CDR3 totals 16 residues. V was cut by 1 base and J by 0 bases, with 8 bases left in between. CDR3 DNA sequence: TGTGCCACCAGTGATTTTCAGGGAGCGAACACCGGGGAGCTGTTTTTT. This sequence encodes CATSDFQGANTGELFF.

A remark on this clonotype: This likely came from a read error, as a far larger clone is one base away. The J gene is TRBJ2-2, the V gene TRBV7-3, with D unclear. The V gene's germline CDR1 is SGHTA and CDR2 FQGTGA. The CDR3 is made up of 16 amino acids. CDR3 residues: CPSSHSSRPGTGELFF. The CDR3 DNA reads as TGTCCCAGCAGCCACTCGAGCCGACCGGGCACCGGGGAGCTGTTTTTT.

This clonotype was detected ten times or more. V gene TRBV28 combines with J gene TRBJ2-1; 12 bases align to TRBD2. The V and J ends lost 4 bases and 0 bases, in that order; junction bases with no gene match: 10. CDR1 and CDR2 (germline): MDHEN, SYDVKM. The CDR3 spans 19 residues. The CDR3 here is CASSSLAGGILSSYNEQFF. The CDR3 nucleotides are TGTGCCAGCAGTTCCCTAGCGGGAGGGATTTTAAGCTCCTACAATGAGCAGTTCTTC. The full variable domain, with the rest looked up from reference TRBV28 and TRBJ2-1, is DVKVTQSSRYLVKRTGEKVFLECVQDMDHENMFWYRQDPGLGLRLIYFSYDVKMKEKGDIPEGYSVSREKKERFSLILESASTNQTSMYLCASSSLAGGILSSYNEQFFGPGTRLTVL.

A few counts support this clonotype. A clone one base away is much larger, so this may be a read error. J is TRBJ2-7 and V is TRBV6-5; D is perhaps TRBD2 (6 bases). The length of the CDR3 is 14 residues. Trimming took 10 bases from V and 6 from J, leaving 22 bases between them. Germline lookup yields CDR1 MNHEY and CDR2 SVGAGI. The CDR3 DNA is TGTGCCATAGCACTGGGACGGGGGATTGGCGAGCAGTACTTC. It yields the protein CAIALGRGIGEQYF.

This clonotype was counted many times. With a much larger clone just one base away, this may be a read error. The V call is TRBV30, the J call TRBJ2-4, with D unclear. Trimming took 3 bases from V and 0 from J, leaving 9 bases between them. Germline values: CDR1 GTSNPN, CDR2 SVGIG (reference sequence). This CDR3 spans 14 amino acids. The CDR3 loop is CAWRVDLAKNIQYF. Written as DNA, the CDR3 is TGTGCCTGGAGAGTGGATCTAGCCAAAAACATTCAGTACTTC.

This clonotype was seen at least ten times. The chain couples TRBV28 to TRBJ1-2, with a weak D call TRBD1 (6 bases). Trimming took off 2 bases at V and 13 bases at J, with 14 bases between the two ends. The CDR3 runs to 12 residues. Germline V gene lookup returns CDR1 MDHEN and CDR2 SYDVKM. For the CDR3, the DNA is TGTGCCAGCAGTTTACCCAGGGGCCGTATCACCTTC. Translating it yields CASSLPRGRITF.

This clonotype was counted ten times or more. The V gene is TRBV12-3 or TRBV12-4, the J gene TRBJ1-5, with D tentatively TRBD1 (5 bases). The CDR3 runs 15 residues. With 5 bases removed from V and 2 bases from J, the gap between germline ends came to 13 bases. The CDR3 DNA follows: TGTGCCAGCAGTCCCCGGGGCTGGGGCAATCAGCCCCAGCATTTT. This encodes CASSPRGWGNQPQHF.

There are many counts of this clonotype. The chain links TRBV23-1 to TRBJ2-7; D perhaps matches TRBD1 (6 bases). TRBV23-1 has ORF status, its function being uncertain. Trimming pared 3 bases from V and 5 bases from J, leaving 17 bases between. This CDR3 comprises 15 residues. The CDR3 loop is CASSQRRQGSHEQYF. The CDR3 DNA reads TGCGCCAGCAGTCAGCGTCGGCAGGGGAGCCACGAGCAGTACTTC.

In this sample, this clonotype turned up many times. V and J are TRBV7-8 and TRBJ2-7; D gene unclear. The length of the CDR3 is 17 residues. Germline loops: CDR1 SGHVS, CDR2 FQNEAQ. V was clipped by 4 bases and J by 0 bases, with 19 bases between them. The CDR3 nucleotides read TGTGCCAGCAGCTCCGAAGAAGGGATCTTTATCTCCTACGAGCAGTACTTC. Translated, it gives CASSSEEGIFISYEQYF.

This clonotype appeared a few times. Germline is not matched at one junction end, which may reflect a read error. The chain couples TRBV2 to TRBJ1-1, with a weak D call TRBD1 (6 bases). The V gene's germline CDR1 is SNHLY and CDR2 FYNNEI. CDR3 length: 14 amino acids. The CDR3 loop reads CASSVWGPNTKAFF. The CDR3 nucleotides read TGTGCCAGCAGTGTATGGGGGCCGAACACTAAAGCTTTCTTT.

This clonotype was seen repeatedly, ten times or more. J is TRBJ1-3 and V is TRBV15, with D tentatively TRBD1 (6 bases). The germline V gene encodes CDR1 LNHNV and CDR2 YYDKDF (reference sequence). The CDR3 is made up of 14 amino acids. V was trimmed by 0 bases and J by 8 bases, leaving 11 bases between them. CDR3 sequence reads: CATSREQGEDTIYF. The CDR3 bases are TGTGCCACCAGCAGAGAACAGGGAGAAGACACCATATATTTT.

This clonotype was counted ten times or more. The genes are TRBV7-3 and TRBJ2-2, with 7 bases aligning to TRBD2. This CDR3 contains 17 residues. Germline CDR1 reads SGHTA; CDR2 reads FQGTGA. J lost 5 bases, V lost 2 bases, and 11 bases had no gene match. CDR3 nucleotides: TGTGCCAGCAGCTTATCTCCCCGCGGGAGAGGAACCGGGGAGCTGTTTTTT. It codes for CASSLSPRGRGTGELFF.

This clonotype was observed many times. The V call is TRBV7-9, the J call TRBJ1-6; no reliable D call. V was trimmed by 2 bases and J by 4 bases, leaving 9 bases between them. The CDR3 loop spans 15 amino acids. The germline V gene has CDR1 SEHNR and CDR2 FQNEAQ (reference sequence). CDR3 protein: CASSLSAAYNSPLHF. CDR3 sequence (DNA): TGTGCCAGCAGCTTATCGGCGGCGTATAATTCACCCCTCCACTTT.

On this clonotype: This likely stems from a read error, as it lies one base from a far larger clone. The chain recombines TRBV7-2 with TRBJ1-1; 8 bases line up with TRBD1. CDR3 size: 18 residues. Germline V gene data show CDR1 as SGHTA and CDR2 as FQGNSA. CDR3 amino acids: CAGSLYRQGRGSDTEAFF. The CDR3 coding sequence is TGTGCCGGCAGCTTATACCGACAGGGGCGGGGTTCGGACACTGAAGCTTTCTTT.

Ten or more counts support this clonotype. This chain links TRBV5-1 with TRBJ2-3, with no clear D. The CDR3 contains 12 residues. V dropped 10 bases and J dropped 1 base, with 10 bases sitting between them. The germline CDR1 and CDR2 sequences are SGHRS and YFSETQ. The CDR3 DNA sequence: TGCGCCTCCCAACATCGCACAGATACGCAGTATTTT. Amino acids: CASQHRTDTQYF.

There are many counts of this clonotype. The chain combines TRBV3-1 with TRBJ2-1, with 10 bases aligning to TRBD2. Germline loops: CDR1 LGHDT, CDR2 YNNKEL (reference sequence). With V trimmed by 5 bases and J by 10 bases, 14 bases remained unmatched. The CDR3 has 16 residues. The CDR3 DNA reads as TGTGCCAGCAGCTCTTCCAGGCTAGCGGGAGTTGGGGAGCAGTTCTTC. This translates into CASSSSRLAGVGEQFF.

As to this clonotype: Only one base separates this from a far larger clonotype, so it likely reflects a read error. The V gene is TRBV11-3, the J gene TRBJ1-1; 10 bases align to TRBD1. CDR3 length: 14 amino acids. Trimming at V came to 4 bases and at J to 3 bases, leaving 2 bases not matched to a gene. The germline V gene encodes CDR1 SGHNT and CDR2 YENEEA. The CDR3 DNA is TGTGCCAGCAGCTCGGGACAGGGGTACACTGAAGCTTTCTTT. Amino acid sequence: CASSSGQGYTEAFF.

This clonotype was recorded at least ten times. J is TRBJ2-1 and V is TRBV12-5, with 10 bases lining up with TRBD1. Germline V lookup: CDR1 LGHNT, CDR2 FRNRAP. The junction had 20 bases not matched to a gene; V was cut back by 7 bases and J by 2 bases. The CDR3 has 20 residues. CDR3 sequence: CASANGDRGVLIEAYNEQFF. The CDR3 DNA sequence: TGTGCTAGTGCCAACGGGGACAGGGGTGTTTTGATTGAAGCCTACAATGAGCAGTTCTTC.